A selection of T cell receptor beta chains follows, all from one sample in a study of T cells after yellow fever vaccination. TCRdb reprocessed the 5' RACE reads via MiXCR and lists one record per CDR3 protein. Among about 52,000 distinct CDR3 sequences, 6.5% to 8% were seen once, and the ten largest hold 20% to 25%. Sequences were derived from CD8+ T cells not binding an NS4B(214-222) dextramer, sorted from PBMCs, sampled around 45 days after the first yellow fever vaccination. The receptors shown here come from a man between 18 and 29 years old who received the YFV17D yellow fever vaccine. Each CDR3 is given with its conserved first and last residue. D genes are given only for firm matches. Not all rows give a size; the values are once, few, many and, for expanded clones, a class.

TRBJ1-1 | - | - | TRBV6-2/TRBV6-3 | TGTGCCAGCAATGGGAGGGCGCTGAACACTGAAGCTTTCTTT | CASNGRALNTEAFF
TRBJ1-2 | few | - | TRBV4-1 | TGCGCCAGCAGCCAAGATGGGGACAAGGGAGCTAACTATGGCTACACCTTC | CASSQDGDKGANYGYTF
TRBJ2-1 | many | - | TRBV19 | TGTGCCAGTAGTATCGGGCAGGGGACTAACAATGAGCAGTTCTTC | CASSIGQGTNNEQFF
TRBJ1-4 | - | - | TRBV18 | TGTGCCAGCTCACCTGCGAGGAGGGCAACTAATGAAAAACTGTTTTTT | CASSPARRATNEKLFF
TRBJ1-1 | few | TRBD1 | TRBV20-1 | TGCAGTGCTGACAGGGTGAACACTGAAGCTTTCTTT | CSADRVNTEAFF
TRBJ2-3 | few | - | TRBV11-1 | TGTGCCAGCAGCCCAACTCTGGAGGGGGGGCATGGCACAGATACGCAGTATTTT | CASSPTLEGGHGTDTQYF
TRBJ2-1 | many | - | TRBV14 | TGTGCCAGCAGCCCGGGAAACTCCTACAATGAGCAGTTCTTC | CASSPGNSYNEQFF
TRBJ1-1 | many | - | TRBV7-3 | TGTGCCAGCAGCTTTTCGACCAACACTGAAGCTTTCTTT | CASSFSTNTEAFF
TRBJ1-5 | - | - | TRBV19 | TGTGCCAGTAGTTTGTATTATAGCAATCAGCCCCAGCATTTT | CASSLYYSNQPQHF
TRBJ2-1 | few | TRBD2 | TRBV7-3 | TGTGCCAGCAGCCCCGGGACTAGGAGTGAGCAGTTCTTC | CASSPGTRSEQFF
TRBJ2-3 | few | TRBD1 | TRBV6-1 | TGTGCCAGCAGTGAATACAGGGGTACAGATACGCAGTATTTT | CASSEYRGTDTQYF
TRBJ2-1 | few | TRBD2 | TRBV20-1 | TGCAGTGCTAGTCTAGCGGGAGGGGAGAATGAGCAGTTCTTC | CSASLAGGENEQFF
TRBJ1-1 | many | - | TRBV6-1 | TGTGCCAGCCGCATCACGGGGGGTAACACTGAAGCTTTCTTT | CASRITGGNTEAFF
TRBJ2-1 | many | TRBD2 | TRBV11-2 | TGTGCCAACGCCGGACTAGCGGGGCCAGGGGAGCAGTTCTTC | CANAGLAGPGEQFF